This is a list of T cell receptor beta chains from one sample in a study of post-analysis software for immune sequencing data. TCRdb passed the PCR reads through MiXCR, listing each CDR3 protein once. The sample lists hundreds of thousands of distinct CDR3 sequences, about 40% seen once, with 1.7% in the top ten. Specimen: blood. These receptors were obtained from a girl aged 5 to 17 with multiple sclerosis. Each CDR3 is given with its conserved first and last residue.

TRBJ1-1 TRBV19 CASSMGLTNTEAFF
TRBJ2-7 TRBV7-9 CASTSSSYEQYF
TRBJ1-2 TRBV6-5 CASWTGGISYGYTF
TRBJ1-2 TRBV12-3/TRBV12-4 CASRPGTGFGYTF
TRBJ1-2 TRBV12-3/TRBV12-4 CASSHSRIINYGYTF
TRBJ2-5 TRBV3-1 CASSQDSVGETQYF
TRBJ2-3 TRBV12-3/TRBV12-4 CAIRPPFTDTQYF
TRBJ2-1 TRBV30 CAWSVKENEQFF
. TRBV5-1 CASARPPNYEQYF
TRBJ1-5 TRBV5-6 CASSWRGTADNQPQHF